Listed here are 2 T cell receptor beta chains from one sample, sequenced in a study of T-cell memory formation after mild COVID-19. TCRdb recomputed calls from the 5' RACE reads with MiXCR, one row per CDR3 protein. The sample yields 540,000 or so distinct CDR3 sequences, about a fifth seen once. Sequencing used PBMCs or a T cell subset sorted from them (not recorded which). These receptors originate from an adult woman who had mild COVID-19 (a few samples of this study predate the infection). Cell type and time point are not known.

This sequence joins TRBV6-5 and TRBJ2-1, with TRBD2 matching over 10 bases. V dropped 2 bases and J dropped 9; count of bases not matched to a gene: 4. CDR1 and CDR2 from the germline V gene are MNHEY and SVGAGI. The CDR3 has 14 amino acids. The CDR3 DNA sequence: TGTGCCAGCAGTTACACTAGCGGGGTAACTGAGCAGTTCTTC. Amino acids: CASSYTSGVTEQFF.

The CDR3 sequence is CASRTGGGNQPQHF. For the CDR3, the DNA is TGTGCCAGCAGGACGGGGGGGGGCAATCAGCCCCAGCATTTT. The V gene is TRBV12-3 or TRBV12-4, the J gene TRBJ1-5; perhaps TRBD1 as D (5 bases). V was pared by 6 bases and J by 2 bases, with 11 bases between. CDR3 length equals 14 residues.